This TCR beta chain stems from a study of cytomegalovirus exposure and HLA in healthy donors. The germline V gene encodes CDR1 KGHSH and CDR2 LQKENI. The CDR3 runs to 13 residues. J lost 3 bases, V lost 2 bases, and 0 bases had no gene match. The PCR was carried out with 60 Vbeta primers and 13 Jbeta primers. The assay was immunoSEQ multiplex PCR, and TCRdb's table has in-frame clones only and misses some. The table lists roughly 140,000 clones, under 70% of them singletons, with roughly 3.1% in the top ten. Healthy bone marrow donors made up the cohort. Material: PBMCs. The chain carries TRBV18 and TRBJ1-2; TRBD1 aligns across 7 bases. This TCR derives from a woman aged 25 to 45 in good health and CMV-seropositive. The CDR3 reads CASSPGQDYGYTF. The CDR3 bases are TGTGCCAGCTCACCAGGACAGGACTATGGCTACACCTTC.